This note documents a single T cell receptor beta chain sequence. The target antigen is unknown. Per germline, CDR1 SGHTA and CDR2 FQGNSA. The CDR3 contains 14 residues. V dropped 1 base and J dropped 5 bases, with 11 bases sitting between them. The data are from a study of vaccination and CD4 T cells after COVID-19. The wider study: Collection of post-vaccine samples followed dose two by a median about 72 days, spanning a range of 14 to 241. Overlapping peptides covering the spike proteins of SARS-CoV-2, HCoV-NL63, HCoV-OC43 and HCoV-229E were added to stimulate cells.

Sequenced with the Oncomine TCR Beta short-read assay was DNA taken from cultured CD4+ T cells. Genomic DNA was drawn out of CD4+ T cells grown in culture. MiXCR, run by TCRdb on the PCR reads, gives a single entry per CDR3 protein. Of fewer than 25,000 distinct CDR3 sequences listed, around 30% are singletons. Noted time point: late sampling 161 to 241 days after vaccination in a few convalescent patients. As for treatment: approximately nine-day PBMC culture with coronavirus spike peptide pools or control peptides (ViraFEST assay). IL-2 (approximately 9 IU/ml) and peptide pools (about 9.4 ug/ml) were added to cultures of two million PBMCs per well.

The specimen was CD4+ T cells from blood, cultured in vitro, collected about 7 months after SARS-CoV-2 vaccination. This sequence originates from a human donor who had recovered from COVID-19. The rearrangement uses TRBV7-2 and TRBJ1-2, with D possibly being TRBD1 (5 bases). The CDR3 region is CASSLGQGEYGYTF. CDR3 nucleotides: TGTGCCAGCAGCTTAGGGCAGGGAGAGTATGGCTACACCTTC.